This TCR beta chain was sequenced during a study of cytotoxic CD8 clonotypes in ibrutinib-treated CLL. Overall study context: Investigators reported roughly 25 partial and 2 complete responses; after median around 63 months, roughly 15 patients remained remitted and about 12 progressed.

About 1.9 micrograms of genomic DNA came from cryopreserved PBMCs for TCR beta libraries. Trimming removed 2 bases from V and 2 bases from J, with 7 bases in between. CDR3 size: 14 residues. CDR1 and CDR2 (germline): LNHDA, SQIVND (reference sequence). This clone occurred once. Targeted sequencing depth ranged from 1 in 200,000 to 1 in 1 million T cells. Measured with immunoSEQ multiplex PCR; TCRdb has only the in-frame clones, and not every one. The repertoire holds about 130,000 clones, with around three quarters as singletons. The rearrangement links TRBV19 to TRBJ2-1; D gene uncertain. The receptor comes from a human donor with chronic lymphocytic leukemia. The specimen comprised PBMCs, sampled after 12 months of ibrutinib treatment. The CDR3 sequence is CASSILGPYNEQFF. Written as DNA, the CDR3 is TGTGCCAGTAGTATACTTGGGCCCTACAATGAGCAGTTCTTC.